This TCR beta chain derives from a study of neoadjuvant nivolumab and ipilimumab in lung cancer. TCRdb's copy holds only in-frame clones and misses some; the assay was immunoSEQ multiplex PCR. The sample carries tens of thousands of clones, approximately 90% recorded once. Germline values: CDR1 KGHSH, CDR2 LQKENI. V was cut by 2 bases and J by 2 bases, with 7 bases left in between. The CDR3 contains 14 residues. The V gene is TRBV18, the J gene TRBJ1-5; D not certain. This receptor was obtained from an adult with non-small cell lung cancer. Some clones in this sample may be carry-over from other donors' samples. Sequences were derived from blood, sampled before neoadjuvant nivolumab, alone or with ipilimumab. The CDR3 region has the DNA TGTGCCAGCTCACCAGGGGATGGCAATCAGCCCCAGCATTTT. Residues: CASSPGDGNQPQHF.